This record covers a single T cell receptor (beta chain). Its target is unknown. Looked up from germline, CDR1 is SNHLY and CDR2 is FYNNEI. This CDR3 is 15 amino acids long. Trimming took off 0 bases at V and 1 base at J, with 7 bases between the two ends. Sorted subsets were amplified in replicate PCRs using 200 ng DNA, about 30,000 T cell genomes. Clones were sequenced by immunoSEQ multiplex PCR, and TCRdb holds only the in-frame ones, with some missing. This repertoire shows under 120,000 clones, around 64% found once; its top ten account for about 25%. This sample is drawn from a study of shared clonotypes between healthy human individuals. Regarding the study as a whole: Naive CD4 clonotype sharing across a handful of donors was 4.5% to 6%. Rarefaction gave evidence that sorted-subset sequencing remained incomplete despite large depth.

The clonotype was recovered from a woman aged 25-40 years in good health. The chain carries TRBV2 and TRBJ1-3; no firm D call. Sequenced input: memory CD8+ T cells sorted from blood. Subset given: CD45RO+ cells pooled with CCR7-negative TemRA cells. This chain's CDR3 is CASSEARGSGNTIYF. CDR3 nucleotides: TGTGCCAGCAGTGAAGCTCGAGGATCTGGAAACACCATATATTTT.